The next 30 T cell receptor beta chains were all read from a single sample in a study of control samples from healthy donors and cancer patients. Only in-frame clones appear in the TCRdb table, and some are missing; sequencing was by immunoSEQ multiplex PCR. The sample consists of 390,000 or so clones, approximately 92% of them appearing once. The sample consisted of PBMCs. All receptors derive from a middle-aged man with head and neck cancer.

J is TRBJ1-6 and V is TRBV5-1, with D unclear. Trimming shortened V by 0 bases and J by 5 bases, and 9 bases separated the two germline ends. The CDR3 length is 15 residues. In germline, CDR1 is SGHRS, CDR2 YFSETQ. CDR3 residues: CASSLDPGNNSPLHF. The CDR3 DNA follows: TGCGCCAGCAGCTTGGATCCAGGAAATAATTCACCCCTCCACTTT. The full variable domain, its missing parts supplied by reference TRBV5-1 and TRBJ1-6, is KAGVTQTPRYLIKTRGQQVTLSCSPISGHRSVSWYQQTPGQGLQFLFEYFSETQRNKGNFPGRFSGRQFSNSRSEMNVSTLELGDSALYLCASSLDPGNNSPLHFGNGTRLTVT.

The genes are TRBV10-3 and TRBJ1-2; D is undetermined. Germline V gene data show CDR1 as ENHRY and CDR2 as SYGVKD. V was pared by 1 base and J by 3 bases, with 9 bases between. The CDR3 totals 14 residues. CDR3 residues: CAISEFSGDYGYTF. The CDR3 DNA reads TGTGCCATCAGTGAGTTTTCCGGTGACTATGGCTACACCTTC.

The V and J genes are TRBV15 and TRBJ2-7; maybe TRBD2 (6 bases). CDR3 length: 15 residues. V gave up 5 bases and J gave up 2 bases, with 16 bases separating them. Germline-derived CDR1 and CDR2 are LNHNV and YYDKDF (reference sequence). This CDR3 reads CATSGLYQSTYEQYF. CDR3 in DNA: TGTGCCACCAGCGGACTATACCAATCCACCTACGAGCAGTACTTC.

The V and J genes are TRBV5-4 and TRBJ2-1; 7 positions match TRBD2. This CDR3 contains 14 residues. After removal of 2 bases from V and 4 bases from J, the junction contained 3 bases not matched to a gene. Germline-derived CDR1 and CDR2 are SGHNT and YYREEE (reference sequence). The CDR3 sequence is CASSFGAGYNEQFF. Here the CDR3 DNA reads TGTGCCAGCAGCTTTGGAGCGGGATACAATGAGCAGTTCTTC.

The chain joins TRBV7-8 to TRBJ2-7; D gene unclear. Germline CDR1 reads SGHVS; CDR2 reads FQNEAQ. Between the trimmed V and J ends, which lost 4 bases and 6 bases, there was a span of 19 bases. CDR3 length equals 15 residues. As DNA, the CDR3 is TGTGCCAGCAGCTACCCGACATCTTCTGCCTCCGAGCAGTACTTC. Encoded protein: CASSYPTSSASEQYF.

The chain links TRBV4-3 to TRBJ2-1; a weak D match, TRBD1 (6 bases). V lost 0 bases and J 2 bases, leaving 20 bases between the germline ends. Germline CDR1 and CDR2: LGHNA and YSLEER. The CDR3 is 19 amino acids. CDR3 protein: CASSQDRGHWNAAYNEQFF. For the CDR3, the DNA is TGCGCCAGCAGCCAAGATAGGGGACACTGGAACGCGGCCTACAATGAGCAGTTCTTC.

V usage is TRBV3-1 (or the pseudogene TRBV3-2) and J usage is TRBJ2-1; 9 nucleotides match TRBD2. The germline V gene has CDR1 LGHDT and CDR2 YNNKEL (reference sequence). The V and J ends lost 3 bases and 8 bases, in that order; junction bases with no gene match: 17. This CDR3 has 18 residues. For the CDR3, the DNA is TGTGCCAGCAGCCAGGGACTGCTAGCGGGAATAATAGACTATGAGCAGTTCTTC. It yields the protein CASSQGLLAGIIDYEQFF.

This clone was recorded a few times. This chain links TRBV13 with TRBJ2-1; 15 bases agree with TRBD2. The germline V gene encodes CDR1 PRHDT and CDR2 FYEKMQ (reference sequence). This CDR3 is built from 18 residues. Trimming removed 7 bases from V and 2 bases from J; junction bases left unmatched: 9. CDR3 nucleotides: TGTGCCAGCACCGACGGGACTAGCGGGAGGTCGACCTACAATGAGCAGTTCTTC. The encoded protein is CASTDGTSGRSTYNEQFF.

The chain links TRBV6-5 to TRBJ2-7; 11 nucleotides line up with TRBD1. Germline V lookup: CDR1 MNHEY, CDR2 SVGAGI. The CDR3 consists of 15 residues. After removal of 6 bases from V and 2 bases from J, the junction contained 6 bases not matched to a gene. CDR3 protein: CASRRAGQGAYEQYF. The CDR3 DNA is TGTGCCAGCAGACGGGCGGGACAGGGGGCCTACGAGCAGTACTTC.

The chain has TRBV6-6 and TRBJ2-3; D remains unclear. The ends were cut back, 10 bases at V and 3 bases at J, with 14 bases in the middle. In germline, CDR1 is MNHNY, CDR2 SVGAGI (reference sequence). CDR3 length: 13 residues. This chain's CDR3 is CATRPRSTDTQYF. In DNA, the CDR3 is TGTGCCACCAGACCCCGGAGTACAGATACGCAGTATTTT.

The chain couples TRBV6-6 to TRBJ1-2, with unresolved D. The CDR3 spans 14 residues. V gave up 0 bases and J gave up 7 bases, with 12 bases separating them. CDR1 and CDR2 from the germline V gene are MNHNY and SVGAGI (reference sequence). The CDR3 region is CASSYSVQASGYTF. DNA of the CDR3: TGTGCCAGCAGTTACTCTGTGCAGGCAAGTGGCTACACCTTC.

The V and J genes are TRBV28 and TRBJ2-5, with 10 bases that match TRBD1. V trimming: 10 bases; J trimming: 1 base; junction bases outside the gene matches: 3. Germline V lookup: CDR1 MDHEN, CDR2 SYDVKM. The CDR3 length is 13 residues. CDR3 sequence: CAIDRGRQETQYF. The CDR3 bases are TGTGCCATTGACAGGGGGCGCCAAGAGACCCAGTACTTC.

The chain has TRBV19 and TRBJ1-1, with D possibly matching TRBD1 (6 bases). CDR1 LNHDA and CDR2 SQIVND come from the germline V gene (reference sequence). The germline V and J ends were trimmed by 6 bases and 2 bases, with 10 bases remaining between them. The CDR3 is 13 residues long. CDR3 DNA sequence: TGTGCCAGTAGCTACAGGGTTAACACTGAAGCTTTCTTT. Translated, it gives CASSYRVNTEAFF. The full variable domain, completed using reference TRBV19 and TRBJ1-1, is DGGITQSPKYLFRKEGQNVTLSCEQNLNHDAMYWYRQDPGQGLRLIYYSQIVNDFQKGDIAEGYSVSREKKESFPLTVTSAQKNPTAFYLCASSYRVNTEAFFGQGTRLTVV.

This chain links TRBV7-9 with TRBJ1-1; D unresolved. From germline, CDR1 is SEHNR and CDR2 FQNEAQ (reference sequence). V was shortened by 8 bases and J by 2 bases, with 12 bases between the two germline ends. The CDR3 is made up of 13 amino acids. CDR3 DNA sequence: TGTGCCAGCTGGGTGCCAGGAAACACTGAAGCTTTCTTT. Translation gives CASWVPGNTEAFF.

This sequence joins TRBV6-4 and TRBJ2-3, with 8 bases identical to TRBD2. Germline assignment: CDR1 MRHNA and CDR2 SNTAGT. The junction had 4 bases not matched to a gene; V was cut back by 2 bases and J by 0 bases. The CDR3 runs to 16 residues. DNA for the CDR3: TGTGCCAGCAGTGACGGCCGGGGGGGCAGCACAGATACGCAGTATTTT. Its translation: CASSDGRGGSTDTQYF.

This chain connects TRBV30 to TRBJ1-1; D gene ambiguous. Germline values: CDR1 GTSNPN, CDR2 SVGIG (reference sequence). With 3 bases removed from V and 1 base from J, the gap between germline ends came to 9 bases. The CDR3 totals 13 residues. Here the CDR3 reads CAWSDTRNTEAFF. CDR3 nucleotide sequence: TGTGCCTGGAGCGATACAAGGAACACTGAAGCTTTCTTT.

The chain carries TRBV11-2 and TRBJ1-5; 10 bases match TRBD1. With V trimmed by 1 base and J by 0 bases, 3 bases remained unmatched. This CDR3 has 17 residues. Germline V gene data show CDR1 as SGHAT and CDR2 as FQNNGV. The CDR3 nucleotides are TGTGCCAGCAGCTTAGGACAGGGGGCCTATAGCAATCAGCCCCAGCATTTT. It is translated as CASSLGQGAYSNQPQHF. Together with reference TRBV11-2 and TRBJ1-5, the CDR3 gives the full variable domain: EAGVAQSPRYKIIEKRQSVAFWCNPISGHATLYWYQQILGQGPKLLIQFQNNGVVDDSQLPKDRFSAERLKGVDSTLKIQPAKLEDSAVYLCASSLGQGAYSNQPQHFGDGTRLSIL.

The chain links TRBV7-9 to TRBJ1-1, with TRBD1 matching 9 bases. V was clipped by 5 bases and J by 7 bases; unmatched bases: 8. CDR1 SEHNR and CDR2 FQNEAQ come from the germline V gene (reference sequence). The CDR3 loop spans 14 amino acids. CDR3 loop: CASSAGTGWDEAFF. The CDR3 region has the DNA TGTGCCAGCAGCGCGGGGACAGGGTGGGATGAAGCTTTCTTT.

This clone was seen only once. The rearrangement links TRBV3-1 (or the pseudogene TRBV3-2) to TRBJ1-1; a possible D gene is TRBD1 (6 bases). The CDR3 sequence is 15 residues long. Looked up from germline, CDR1 is LGHDT and CDR2 is YNNKEL (reference sequence). Trimming removed 4 bases at V and 1 base at J, with 13 bases between. The CDR3 DNA is TGTGCCAGCAGCCTATACAGGGCGGCGAACACTGAAGCTTTCTTT. This translates into CASSLYRAANTEAFF.

The CDR3 spells CASSLSSGTDTQYF. For the CDR3, the DNA is TGTGCCAGCAGCTTAAGTTCGGGGACAGATACGCAGTATTTT. This chain links TRBV7-9 with TRBJ2-3; a weak D match, TRBD2 (5 bases). This CDR3 is 14 amino acids long. Germline CDR1 reads SEHNR; CDR2 reads FQNEAQ (reference sequence). Trimming removed 2 bases at V and 3 bases at J, with 9 bases between.

The chain has TRBV5-1 and TRBJ2-7; 11 bases fit TRBD2. V was clipped by 4 bases and J by 5 bases; unmatched bases: 8. The length of the CDR3 is 15 residues. Germline CDR1 is SGHRS and CDR2 is YFSETQ. The CDR3 protein is CASSASGGLVDEQYF. CDR3 coding DNA: TGCGCCAGCAGCGCTAGCGGGGGGTTAGTCGACGAGCAGTACTTC.

This chain uses TRBV5-6 with TRBJ1-1, with TRBD1 as a possible D gene (6 bases). Trimming removed 1 base from V and 5 bases from J, with 12 bases in between. This CDR3 contains 14 residues. Germline V gene sequence: CDR1 SGHDT, CDR2 YYEEEE. The CDR3, as DNA: TGTGCCAGCAGCTTGTTACAGGGTGTGACTGAAGCTTTCTTT. This encodes CASSLLQGVTEAFF.

The chain recombines TRBV6-5 with TRBJ1-5; 8 nucleotides align to TRBD1. The germline V gene has CDR1 MNHEY and CDR2 SVGAGI. The CDR3 runs 14 residues. Trimming took 5 bases from V and 7 from J; bases not matched to a gene: 7. As DNA, the CDR3 is TGTGCCAGCAGTCCAGGGGGCGAGTTGCAGCCCCAGCATTTT. Its translation: CASSPGGELQPQHF.

This clone occurred once. V and J are TRBV3-1 (or the pseudogene TRBV3-2) and TRBJ2-2; no reliable D call. CDR3 length equals 14 residues. Deletions cut 1 base from V and 6 bases from J, with 9 bases between. Germline V gives CDR1 LGHDT, CDR2 YNNKEL (reference sequence). CDR3 residues: CASSQVVSPGELFF. The CDR3 DNA reads as TGTGCCAGCAGCCAAGTAGTATCTCCCGGGGAGCTGTTTTTT.

The chain joins TRBV3-1 (or the pseudogene TRBV3-2) to TRBJ2-1, with 10 bases lining up with TRBD2. CDR3 size: 14 residues. V shed 8 bases and J 6 bases; nucleotides not matched to a gene: 7. CDR1 LGHDT and CDR2 YNNKEL come from the germline V gene (reference sequence). The CDR3, as DNA: TGTGCCAGCTGGGCTAGCGGGAGTGGCAATGAGCAGTTCTTC. This codes for CASWASGSGNEQFF.

V and J are TRBV11-2 and TRBJ2-3, with 8 bases that match TRBD2. The V gene end was trimmed by 0 bases and the J gene end by 3 bases; junction bases not matched to a gene: 2. CDR1 and CDR2 (germline): SGHAT, FQNNGV. The CDR3 spans 15 residues. CDR3 DNA: TGTGCCAGCAGCTTAGACCAGCGGGGGACAGATACGCAGTATTTT. This codes for CASSLDQRGTDTQYF.

V gene TRBV11-3 combines with J gene TRBJ2-3, with 9 bases lining up with TRBD2. The germline gives CDR1 SGHNT, CDR2 YENEEA. CDR3 length equals 15 residues. The V and J ends lost 5 bases and 0 bases, in that order; junction bases with no gene match: 3. CDR3 loop: CASSSGGLSTDTQYF. The CDR3 bases are TGTGCCAGCAGCAGCGGGGGGCTCAGCACAGATACGCAGTATTTT.

The rearrangement joins TRBV29-1 to TRBJ2-1, with D uncertain. V was trimmed by 3 bases and J by 4 bases, leaving 13 bases between them. The CDR3 is 14 amino acids. Germline assignment: CDR1 SQVTM and CDR2 ANQGSEA. CDR3 region: CSVEEQRLYNEQFF. The CDR3 nucleotides are TGCAGCGTTGAGGAACAGCGTCTTTACAATGAGCAGTTCTTC.

This clone has a single count. The gene calls are TRBV18 and TRBJ1-2; D gene ambiguous. Germline values: CDR1 KGHSH, CDR2 LQKENI. The CDR3 extends over 14 amino acids. Between the trimmed V and J ends, which lost 0 bases and 8 bases, there was a span of 13 bases. CDR3 region: CASSPPYTTGGYTF. Written as DNA, the CDR3 is TGTGCCAGCTCACCACCCTATACCACGGGGGGCTACACCTTC.

Regarding this clone: Other DNA sequences in the sample encode the same CDR3. The chain uses TRBV6-5 and TRBJ1-4; the D is unclear. Germline V lookup: CDR1 MNHEY, CDR2 SVGAGI. V dropped 0 bases and J dropped 5 bases, with 10 bases sitting between them. The CDR3 is 15 amino acids. The chain's CDR3 is CASSYSIRGNEKLFF. DNA for the CDR3: TGTGCCAGCAGTTACTCGATACGGGGAAATGAAAAACTGTTTTTT.